This paragraph reports one T cell receptor beta chain. Measured with immunoSEQ multiplex PCR; TCRdb has only the in-frame clones, and not every one. The table lists nearly 55,000 clones, about 90% of them singletons. This entry belongs to a study of T cell responses to AZD1222 COVID-19 vaccine. V dropped 4 bases and J dropped 4 bases, with 16 bases sitting between them. The CDR3 has 15 amino acids. CDR1 MNHEY and CDR2 SMNVEV come from the germline V gene (reference sequence). The rearrangement uses TRBV27 and TRBJ1-2; D not resolved. Sequenced material: peripheral blood, taken 28 days after the second AZD1222 dose. The clonotype comes from an adult who received the AZD1222 COVID-19 vaccine. This CDR3 reads CASSSTAPALYGYTF. The CDR3 bases are TGTGCCAGCAGTTCGACTGCCCCCGCTCTCTATGGCTACACCTTC.